Described below is a single T cell receptor (beta chain) sequence and its context. No antigen is known for it. Naive CD8 cells lacked CD45RO and underwent positive selection for CCR7, leaving out terminally differentiated effector memory CD45RA+ cells. The sorted-subset replicate PCRs were given about 200 ng DNA, which is 25,000 to 35,000 T cell genomes. Clones were sequenced by immunoSEQ multiplex PCR, and TCRdb holds only the in-frame ones, with some missing. The sample lists 800,000 to 950,000 clones; just over 95% were seen once. These data belong to a study of shared clonotypes between healthy human individuals. The CDR3 covers 14 residues. V was clipped by 6 bases and J by 4 bases, with 13 bases between them. The germline V gene has CDR1 LNHNV and CDR2 YYDKDF (reference sequence). Study-wide findings and caveats: Shared clonotypes across all four donors exceeded non-shared ones in generation probability.

Sequenced sample: naive CD8+ T cells sorted from blood. This chain links TRBV15 with TRBJ1-5, with a tentative D call TRBD1 (5 bases). This clonotype was sampled from a man aged 25 to 45 in good health. CDR3: CATRETEANQPQHF. Written as DNA, the CDR3 is TGTGCCACCAGGGAGACAGAAGCTAATCAGCCCCAGCATTTT.